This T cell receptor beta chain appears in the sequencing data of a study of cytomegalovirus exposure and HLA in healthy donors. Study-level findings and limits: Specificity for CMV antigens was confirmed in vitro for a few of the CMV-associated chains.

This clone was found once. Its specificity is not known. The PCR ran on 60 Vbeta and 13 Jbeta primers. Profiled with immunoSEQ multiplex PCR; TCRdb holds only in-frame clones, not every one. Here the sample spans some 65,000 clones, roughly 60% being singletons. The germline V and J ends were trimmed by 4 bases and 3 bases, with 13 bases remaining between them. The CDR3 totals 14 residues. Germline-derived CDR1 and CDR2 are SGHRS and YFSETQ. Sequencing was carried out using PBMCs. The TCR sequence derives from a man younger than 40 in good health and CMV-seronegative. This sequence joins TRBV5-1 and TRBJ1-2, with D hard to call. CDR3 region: CASSPRGGDYGYTF. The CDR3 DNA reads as TGCGCCAGCAGCCCTCGCGGCGGGGACTATGGCTACACCTTC.